This entry describes one T cell receptor beta chain. What it recognizes is unknown. The CDR3 is made up of 19 amino acids. The trim removed 6 bases at V and 7 bases at J, leaving 20 bases unmatched. The data were obtained in a study of T cell repertoires in cytomegalovirus infection. Study as a whole: Peptides in the study included HLA-C-restricted and HLA-B-restricted CMV epitopes.

A single record per CDR3 protein comes from TCRdb applying MiXCR to the reads. The table shows hundreds of thousands of distinct CDR3 sequences, with around 35% occurring only once. The sequence came from a human donor in good health (CMV status not recorded). Some clones in this sample may be carry-over from other donors' samples. Sequencing used cultured PBMCs, obtained from culture after CMV antigen stimulation. V gene TRBV12-3 or TRBV12-4 combines with J gene TRBJ2-1; 11 positions match TRBD1. The CDR3 region is CASRDPGQGVSRRPNEQFF. DNA for the CDR3: TGTGCCAGCAGGGACCCGGGACAGGGGGTATCCCGACGGCCTAATGAGCAGTTCTTC.